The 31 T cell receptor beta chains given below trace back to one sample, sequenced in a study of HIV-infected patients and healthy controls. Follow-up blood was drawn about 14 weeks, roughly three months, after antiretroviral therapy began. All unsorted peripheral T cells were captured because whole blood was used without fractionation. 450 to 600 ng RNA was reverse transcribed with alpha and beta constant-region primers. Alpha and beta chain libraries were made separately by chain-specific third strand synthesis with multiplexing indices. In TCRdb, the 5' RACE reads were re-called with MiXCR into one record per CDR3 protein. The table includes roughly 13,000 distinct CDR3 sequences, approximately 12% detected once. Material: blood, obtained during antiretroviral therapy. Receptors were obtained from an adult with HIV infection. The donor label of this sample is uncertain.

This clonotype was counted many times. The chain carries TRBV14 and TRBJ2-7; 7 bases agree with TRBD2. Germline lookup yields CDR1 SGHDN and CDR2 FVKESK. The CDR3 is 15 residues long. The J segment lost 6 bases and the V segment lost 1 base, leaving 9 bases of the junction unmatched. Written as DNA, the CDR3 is TGTGCCAGCAGCCAAGTGGCGGGAGTGGTTGGCGAGCAGTACTTC. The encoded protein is CASSQVAGVVGEQYF.

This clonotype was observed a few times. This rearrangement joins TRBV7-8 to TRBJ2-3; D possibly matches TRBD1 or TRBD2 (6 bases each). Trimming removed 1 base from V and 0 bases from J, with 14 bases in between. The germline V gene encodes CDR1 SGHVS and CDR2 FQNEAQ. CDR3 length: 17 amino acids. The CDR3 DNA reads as TGTGCCAGCAGCTTAGAGTGGGGGGACATTAGCACAGATACGCAGTATTTT. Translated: CASSLEWGDISTDTQYF.

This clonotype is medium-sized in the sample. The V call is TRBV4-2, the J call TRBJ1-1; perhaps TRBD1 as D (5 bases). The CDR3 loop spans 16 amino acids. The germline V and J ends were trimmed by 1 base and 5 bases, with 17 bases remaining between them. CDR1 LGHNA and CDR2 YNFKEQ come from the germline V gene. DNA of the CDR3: TGTGCCAGCAGCCAAGGGGGGTTGGGGAGTCGGACTGAAGCTTTCTTT. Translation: CASSQGGLGSRTEAFF.

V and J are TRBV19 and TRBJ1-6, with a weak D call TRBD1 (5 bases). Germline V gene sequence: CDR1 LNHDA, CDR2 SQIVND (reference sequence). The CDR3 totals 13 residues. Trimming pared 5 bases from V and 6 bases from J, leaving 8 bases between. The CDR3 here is CASSFGANSPLHF. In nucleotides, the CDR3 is TGTGCCAGTAGTTTCGGGGCTAATTCACCCCTCCACTTT.

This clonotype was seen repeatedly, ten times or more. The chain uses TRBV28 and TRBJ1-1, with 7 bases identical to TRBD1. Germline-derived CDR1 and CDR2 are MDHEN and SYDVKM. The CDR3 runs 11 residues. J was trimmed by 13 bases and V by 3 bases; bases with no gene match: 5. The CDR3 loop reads CASSLGQISFF. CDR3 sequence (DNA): TGTGCCAGCAGTTTGGGACAGATAAGTTTCTTT.

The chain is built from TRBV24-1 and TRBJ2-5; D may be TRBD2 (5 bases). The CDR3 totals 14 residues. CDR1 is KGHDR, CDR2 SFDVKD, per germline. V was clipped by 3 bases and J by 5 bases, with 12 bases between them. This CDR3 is CATSDPRARETQYF. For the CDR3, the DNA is TGTGCCACCAGTGATCCGAGGGCCCGGGAGACCCAGTACTTC.

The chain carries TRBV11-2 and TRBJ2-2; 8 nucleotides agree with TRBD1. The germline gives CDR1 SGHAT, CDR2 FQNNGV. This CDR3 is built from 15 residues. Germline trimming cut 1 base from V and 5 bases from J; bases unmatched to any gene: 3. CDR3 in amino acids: CASSLGRGRTGELFF. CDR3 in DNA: TGTGCCAGCAGCTTAGGCAGGGGGCGAACCGGGGAGCTGTTTTTT.

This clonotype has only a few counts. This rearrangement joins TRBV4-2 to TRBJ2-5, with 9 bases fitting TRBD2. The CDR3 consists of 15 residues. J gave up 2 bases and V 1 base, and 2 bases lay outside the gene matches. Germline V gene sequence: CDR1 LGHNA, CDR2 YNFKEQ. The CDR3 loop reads CASSQATSGQETQYF. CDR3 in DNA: TGTGCCAGCAGCCAAGCTACTAGCGGGCAAGAGACCCAGTACTTC.

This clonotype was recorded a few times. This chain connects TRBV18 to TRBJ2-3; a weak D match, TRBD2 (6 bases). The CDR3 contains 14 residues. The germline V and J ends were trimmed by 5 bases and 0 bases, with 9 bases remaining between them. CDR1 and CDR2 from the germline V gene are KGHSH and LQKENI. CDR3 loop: CASSYSGSTDTQYF. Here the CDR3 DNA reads TGTGCCAGCTCATATAGCGGAAGCACAGATACGCAGTATTTT.

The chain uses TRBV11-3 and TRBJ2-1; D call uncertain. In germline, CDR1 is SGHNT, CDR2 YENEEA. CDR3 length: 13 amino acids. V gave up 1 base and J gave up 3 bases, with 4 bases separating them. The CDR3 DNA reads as TGTGCCAGCAGCTTAGCCCTCTACAATGAGCAGTTCTTC. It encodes CASSLALYNEQFF.

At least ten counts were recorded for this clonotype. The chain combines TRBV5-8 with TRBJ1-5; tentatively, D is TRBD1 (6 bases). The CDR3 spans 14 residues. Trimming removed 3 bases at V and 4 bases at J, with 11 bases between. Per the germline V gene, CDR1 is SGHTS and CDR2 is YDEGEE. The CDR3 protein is CASSWGRSNQPQHF. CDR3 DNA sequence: TGTGCCAGCAGCTGGGGGCGGTCGAATCAGCCCCAGCATTTT.

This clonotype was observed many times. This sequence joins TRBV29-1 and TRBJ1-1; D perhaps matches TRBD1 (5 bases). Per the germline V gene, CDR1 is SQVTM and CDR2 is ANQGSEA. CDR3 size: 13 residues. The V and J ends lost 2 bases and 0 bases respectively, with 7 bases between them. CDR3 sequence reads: CSVERGMNTEAFF. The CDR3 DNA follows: TGCAGCGTTGAACGGGGGATGAACACTGAAGCTTTCTTT.

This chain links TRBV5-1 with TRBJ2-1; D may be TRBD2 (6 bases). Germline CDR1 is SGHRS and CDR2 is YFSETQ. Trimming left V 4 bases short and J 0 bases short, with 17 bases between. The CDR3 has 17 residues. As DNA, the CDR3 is TGCGCCAGCAGCATCTTATTAGCGGAGAGCTCCTACAATGAGCAGTTCTTC. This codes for CASSILLAESSYNEQFF.

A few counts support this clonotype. DNA of the CDR3: TGCAGCGCCATGGACAACTATGGCTACACCTTC. This gives the protein CSAMDNYGYTF. The chain couples TRBV29-1 to TRBJ1-2; D remains ambiguous. Germline V gene sequence: CDR1 SQVTM, CDR2 ANQGSEA. This CDR3 has 11 residues. Trimming removed 7 bases from V and 2 bases from J, with 8 bases in between.

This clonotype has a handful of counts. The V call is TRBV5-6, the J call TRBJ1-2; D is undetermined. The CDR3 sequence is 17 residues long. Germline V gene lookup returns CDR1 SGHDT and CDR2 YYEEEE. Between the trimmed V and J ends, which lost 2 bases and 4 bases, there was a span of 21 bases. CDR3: CASSLGWKGGPAYGYTF. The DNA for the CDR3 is TGTGCCAGCAGCTTAGGGTGGAAGGGAGGGCCGGCCTATGGCTACACCTTC. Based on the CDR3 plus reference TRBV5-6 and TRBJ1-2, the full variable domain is DAGVTQSPTHLIKTRGQQVTLRCSPKSGHDTVSWYQQALGQGPQFIFQYYEEEERQRGNFPDRFSGHQFPNYSSELNVNALLLGDSALYLCASSLGWKGGPAYGYTFGSGTRLTVV.

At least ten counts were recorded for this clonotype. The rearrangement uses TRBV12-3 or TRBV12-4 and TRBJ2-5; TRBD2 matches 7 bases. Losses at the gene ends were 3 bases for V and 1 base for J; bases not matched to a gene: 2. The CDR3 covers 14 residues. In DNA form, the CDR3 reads TGTGCCAGCAGTTTCCGACTAGCCCAAGAGACCCAGTACTTC. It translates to CASSFRLAQETQYF.

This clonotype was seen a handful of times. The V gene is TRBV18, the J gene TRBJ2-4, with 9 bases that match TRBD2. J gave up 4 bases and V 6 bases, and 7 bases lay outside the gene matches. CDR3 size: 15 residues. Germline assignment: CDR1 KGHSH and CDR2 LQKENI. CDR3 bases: TGTGCCAGCTCCCCCGCAGCGGGAGGTAAAAACATTCAGTACTTC. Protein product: CASSPAAGGKNIQYF.

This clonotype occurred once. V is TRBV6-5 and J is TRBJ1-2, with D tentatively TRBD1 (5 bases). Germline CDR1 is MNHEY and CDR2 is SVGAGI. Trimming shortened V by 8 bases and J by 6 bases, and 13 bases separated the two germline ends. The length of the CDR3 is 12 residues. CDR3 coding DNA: TGTGCCAGCGGGGCAACTTACGATGGCTACACCTTC. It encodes CASGATYDGYTF.

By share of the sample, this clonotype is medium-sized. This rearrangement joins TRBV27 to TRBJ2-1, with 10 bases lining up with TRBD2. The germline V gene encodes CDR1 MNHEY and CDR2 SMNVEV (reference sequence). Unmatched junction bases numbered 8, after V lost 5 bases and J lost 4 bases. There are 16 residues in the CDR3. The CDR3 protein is CASSLTGTSEYNEQFF. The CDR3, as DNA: TGTGCCAGCAGTCTCACCGGGACTAGCGAATACAATGAGCAGTTCTTC.

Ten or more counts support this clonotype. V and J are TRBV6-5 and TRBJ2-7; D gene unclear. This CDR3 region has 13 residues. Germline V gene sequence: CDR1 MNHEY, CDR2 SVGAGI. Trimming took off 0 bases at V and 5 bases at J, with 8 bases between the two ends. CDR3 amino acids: CASSYSGSDEQYF. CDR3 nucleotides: TGTGCCAGCAGTTACTCGGGCAGCGACGAGCAGTACTTC.

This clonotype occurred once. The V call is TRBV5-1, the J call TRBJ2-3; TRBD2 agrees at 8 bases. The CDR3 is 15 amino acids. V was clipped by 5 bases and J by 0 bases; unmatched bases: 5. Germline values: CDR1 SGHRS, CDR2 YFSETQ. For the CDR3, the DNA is TGCGCCAGCAGGCCGGGAGGGGGGAGCACAGATACGCAGTATTTT. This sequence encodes CASRPGGGSTDTQYF. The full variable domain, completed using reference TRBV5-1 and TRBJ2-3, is KAGVTQTPRYLIKTRGQQVTLSCSPISGHRSVSWYQQTPGQGLQFLFEYFSETQRNKGNFPGRFSGRQFSNSRSEMNVSTLELGDSALYLCASRPGGGSTDTQYFGPGTRLTVL.

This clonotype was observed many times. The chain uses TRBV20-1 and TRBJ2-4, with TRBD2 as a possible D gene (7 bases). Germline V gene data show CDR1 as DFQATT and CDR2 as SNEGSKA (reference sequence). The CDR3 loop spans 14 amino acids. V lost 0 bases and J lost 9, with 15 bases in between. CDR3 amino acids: CSARERGGQGIQYF. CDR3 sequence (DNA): TGCAGTGCTAGAGAGAGGGGGGGTCAGGGCATTCAGTACTTC.

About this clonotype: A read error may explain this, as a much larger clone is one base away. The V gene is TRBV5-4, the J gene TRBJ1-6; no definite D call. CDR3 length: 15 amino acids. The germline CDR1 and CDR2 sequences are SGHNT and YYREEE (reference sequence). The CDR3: CSSSEQSSYNSPLHF. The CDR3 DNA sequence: TGTTCCAGCAGCGAACAGAGCTCCTATAATTCACCCCTCCACTTT. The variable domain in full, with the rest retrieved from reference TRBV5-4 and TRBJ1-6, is ETGVTQSPTHLIKTRGQQVTLRCSSQSGHNTVSWYQQALGQGPQFIFQYYREEENGRGNFPPRFSGLQFPNYSSELNVNALELDDSALYLCSSSEQSSYNSPLHFGNGTRLTVT.

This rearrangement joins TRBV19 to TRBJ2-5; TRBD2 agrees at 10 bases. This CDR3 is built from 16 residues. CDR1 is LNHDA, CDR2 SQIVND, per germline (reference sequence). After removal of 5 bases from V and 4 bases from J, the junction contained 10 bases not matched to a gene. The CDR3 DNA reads TGTGCCAGTAGTCAAATCAGCGGGGGGGCGGGAGAGACCCAGTACTTC. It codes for CASSQISGGAGETQYF.

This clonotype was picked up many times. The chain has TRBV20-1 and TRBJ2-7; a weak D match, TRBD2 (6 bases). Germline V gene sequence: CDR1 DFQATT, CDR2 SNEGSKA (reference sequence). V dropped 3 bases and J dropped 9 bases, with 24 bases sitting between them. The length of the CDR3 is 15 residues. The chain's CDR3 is CSARNAGLNLVGQYF. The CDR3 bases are TGCAGTGCTAGGAACGCGGGACTCAACCTTGTGGGGCAGTACTTC.

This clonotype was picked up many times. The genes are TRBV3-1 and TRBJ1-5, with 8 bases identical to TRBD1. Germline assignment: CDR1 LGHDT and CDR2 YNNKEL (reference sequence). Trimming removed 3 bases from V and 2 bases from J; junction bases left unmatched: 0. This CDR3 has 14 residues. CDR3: CASSQGQGNQPQHF. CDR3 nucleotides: TGTGCCAGCAGCCAGGGACAGGGCAATCAGCCCCAGCATTTT.

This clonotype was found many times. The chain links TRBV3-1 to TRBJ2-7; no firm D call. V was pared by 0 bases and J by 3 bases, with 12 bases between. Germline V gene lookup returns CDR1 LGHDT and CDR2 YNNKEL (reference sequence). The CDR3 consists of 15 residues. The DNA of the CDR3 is TGTGCCAGCAGCCAAGATGATGCTACTTACTACGAGCAGTACTTC. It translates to CASSQDDATYYEQYF.

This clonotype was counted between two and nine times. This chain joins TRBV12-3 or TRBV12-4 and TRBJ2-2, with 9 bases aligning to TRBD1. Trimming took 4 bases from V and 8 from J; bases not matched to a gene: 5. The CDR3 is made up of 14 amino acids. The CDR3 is CASSWTGAFGELFF. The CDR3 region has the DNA TGTGCCAGCAGTTGGACAGGGGCTTTTGGGGAGCTGTTTTTT.

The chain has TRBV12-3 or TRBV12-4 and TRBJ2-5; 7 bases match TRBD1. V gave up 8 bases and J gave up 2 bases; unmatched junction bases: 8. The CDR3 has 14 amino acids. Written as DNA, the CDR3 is TGTGCCAGCGGCGCTGGGACAGAGCAAGAGACCCAGTACTTC. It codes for CASGAGTEQETQYF.

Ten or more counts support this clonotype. The CDR3: CASSPRTSGGNEQFF. CDR3 in DNA: TGTGCCAGCAGCCCTCGGACTAGCGGGGGGAATGAGCAGTTCTTC. The chain has TRBV7-8 and TRBJ2-1; 14 bases map to TRBD2. Germline V lookup: CDR1 SGHVS, CDR2 FQNEAQ. This CDR3 comprises 15 residues. With V trimmed by 5 bases and J by 7 bases, 4 bases remained unmatched.

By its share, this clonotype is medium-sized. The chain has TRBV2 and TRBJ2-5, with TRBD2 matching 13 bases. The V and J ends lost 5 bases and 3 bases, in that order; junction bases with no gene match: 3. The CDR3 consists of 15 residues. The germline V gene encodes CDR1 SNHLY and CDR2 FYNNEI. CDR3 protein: CASSRGLAGEETQYF. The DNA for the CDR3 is TGTGCCAGCAGTCGTGGACTAGCGGGGGAAGAGACCCAGTACTTC.